The 25 T cell receptor beta chains presented below share a single source sample, sequenced in a study of CXCR3-negative and CXCR3-positive naive CD8 T cells. The authors prepared UMI-labeled TRB cDNA libraries by 5' RACE. After re-calling the 5' RACE reads, TCRdb lists one entry per CDR3 protein, DNA absent. The sample table sets out about 5,500 distinct CDR3 sequences. Sequencing used naive CXCR3- CD8+ T cells from blood. Subset here: CD45RO-CCR7+CD27+CD95- naive CD8+ T cells lacking CXCR3 (TNR3-). These receptors were collected from a human donor in good health. Some clones in this sample may be carry-over from other donors' samples.

The chain combines TRBV25-1 with TRBJ2-1. Germline V lookup: CDR1 MGHDK, CDR2 SYGVNS. CDR3 length: 13 amino acids. The chain's CDR3 is CASSERNYNEQFF. Full variable domain (remainder filled in from reference TRBV25-1 and TRBJ2-1): EADIYQTPRYLVIGTGKKITLECSQTMGHDKMYWYQQDPGMELHLIHYSYGVNSTEKGDLSSESTVSRIRTEHFPLTLESARPSHTSQYLCASSERNYNEQFFGPGTRLTVL.

The gene calls are TRBV5-6 and TRBJ2-1; TCRdb gives TRBD1 as the D gene, but with no DNA this cannot be confirmed. The V gene's germline CDR1 is SGHDT and CDR2 YYEEEE. The CDR3 extends over 16 amino acids. This chain's CDR3 is CASSPVGLASYNEQFF.

The gene calls are TRBV7-6 and TRBJ2-5. This CDR3 is built from 14 residues. Germline CDR1 reads SGHVS; CDR2 reads FNYEAQ. The chain's CDR3 is CASSLENRQETQYF. Based on the CDR3 plus reference TRBV7-6 and TRBJ2-5, the full variable domain is GAGVSQSPRYKVTKRGQDVALRCDPISGHVSLYWYRQALGQGPEFLTYFNYEAQQDKSGLPNDRFSAERPEGSISTLTIQRTEQRDSAMYRCASSLENRQETQYFGPGTRLLVL.

Its frequency marks this clonotype as medium-sized. The CDR3 loop reads CASSPHPGTALNEQFF. The chain links TRBV9 to TRBJ2-1; TCRdb reports TRBD1, a call that lacks DNA to check it against. Germline assignment: CDR1 SGDLS and CDR2 YYNGEE. The CDR3 consists of 16 residues.

The chain uses TRBV5-6 and TRBJ2-5; TCRdb's D call, TRBD2, is unchecked because there is no DNA. This CDR3 has 14 amino acids. Germline V lookup: CDR1 SGHDT, CDR2 YYEEEE. This chain's CDR3 is CASSLTSRQETQYF.

Judged by frequency, this clonotype is medium-sized (0.01 to 0.1%). This sequence joins TRBV29-1 and TRBJ1-2. This CDR3 comprises 12 residues. Germline CDR1 SQVTM, CDR2 ANQGSEA. The CDR3 loop is CSVEPRNYGYTF.

Frequency places this clonotype as medium-sized. The genes are TRBV5-1 and TRBJ2-4; TCRdb reports TRBD2, a call that lacks DNA to check it against. The CDR3 spans 15 residues. Germline CDR1 SGHRS, CDR2 YFSETQ. The CDR3: CASTPAGGLGNIQYF.

This clonotype counts as medium-sized by frequency. This chain connects TRBV29-1 to TRBJ1-1; the D call from TCRdb, TRBD1, cannot be confirmed without DNA. This CDR3 is 14 amino acids long. Germline CDR1 SQVTM, CDR2 ANQGSEA. This CDR3 reads CSVEGTYPKTEAFF.

Judged by frequency, this clonotype is medium-sized. This chain's CDR3 is CASSKENTGELFF. The gene calls are TRBV2 and TRBJ2-2. There are 13 residues in the CDR3. Germline CDR1 SNHLY, CDR2 FYNNEI.

The chain carries TRBV6-5 and TRBJ1-4. CDR3 length: 14 amino acids. Germline V gene sequence: CDR1 MNHEY, CDR2 SVGAGI. CDR3 amino acids: CASSSGRTLEKLFF.

The chain couples TRBV5-4 to TRBJ2-5; TCRdb's assignment of TRBD1 cannot be checked, as there is no DNA. This CDR3 comprises 13 residues. The V gene's germline CDR1 is SGHNT and CDR2 YYREEE (reference sequence). CDR3 loop: CASSEDREETQYF. The full variable domain, its missing parts supplied by reference TRBV5-4 and TRBJ2-5, is ETGVTQSPTHLIKTRGQQVTLRCSSQSGHNTVSWYQQALGQGPQFIFQYYREEENGRGNFPPRFSGLQFPNYSSELNVNALELDDSALYLCASSEDREETQYFGPGTRLLVL.

This clonotype counts as medium-sized (0.01 to 0.1%) by frequency. CDR3 residues: CSVDPGEGTGELFF. V is TRBV29-1 and J is TRBJ2-2; TCRdb's D gene call, TRBD2, goes unchecked for lack of DNA. Germline V lookup: CDR1 SQVTM, CDR2 ANQGSEA. The CDR3 consists of 14 residues.

The genes are TRBV19 and TRBJ2-4; TCRdb's D call of TRBD1 is untestable without DNA. The germline V gene has CDR1 LNHDA and CDR2 SQIVND (reference sequence). The length of the CDR3 is 19 residues. CDR3 loop: CASSNRLGPSTVAKNIQYF.

The rearrangement uses TRBV12-5 and TRBJ1-4; as DNA is missing, the TRBD1 call by TCRdb cannot be tested. Germline V gene sequence: CDR1 LGHNT, CDR2 FRNRAP. CDR3 length equals 14 residues. The CDR3 loop is CASGSAGPYEKLFF.

The chain employs TRBV4-3 and TRBJ2-7; TCRdb gives TRBD2 as the D gene, but with no DNA this cannot be confirmed. The V gene's germline CDR1 is LGHNA and CDR2 YSLEER. The CDR3 contains 17 residues. CDR3 region: CASSQDSSGRLKYEQYF.

By frequency, this clonotype registers medium-sized (0.01 to 0.1%). This chain uses TRBV6-2 or TRBV6-3 with TRBJ2-1; TCRdb names TRBD2, which stays unverified in the absence of DNA. The CDR3 consists of 14 residues. Germline V CDR1 and CDR2: MNHEY, SVGEGT. The CDR3 sequence: CASSLAGVGDEQFF.

V usage is TRBV5-6 and J usage is TRBJ1-2. There are 12 residues in the CDR3. Germline V gene data show CDR1 as SGHDT and CDR2 as YYEEEE. The CDR3: CASSSGGYGYTF.

This chain connects TRBV6-2 or TRBV6-3 to TRBJ1-1. Germline V gene data show CDR1 as MNHEY and CDR2 as SVGEGT. This CDR3 is built from 14 residues. This CDR3 is CASSYLTPNTEAFF.

This rearrangement joins TRBV29-1 to TRBJ2-5; absent DNA, TCRdb's TRBD1 call cannot be checked. CDR3 size: 15 residues. Germline CDR1 reads SQVTM; CDR2 reads ANQGSEA. The CDR3 sequence is CSVEDTDSSGETQYF.

Measured by frequency, this clonotype is medium-sized. This rearrangement joins TRBV20-1 to TRBJ1-2; TCRdb outputs TRBD1, but without DNA this stays unchecked. The CDR3 length is 17 residues. Germline CDR1 is DFQATT and CDR2 is SNEGSKA (reference sequence). The CDR3 is CSAREALGDRGHYGYTF.

This clonotype is labeled medium-sized based on frequency. The chain uses TRBV5-1 and TRBJ2-7. Germline V lookup: CDR1 SGHRS, CDR2 YFSETQ. The CDR3 length is 16 residues. The CDR3 loop reads CASSSDGENPSYEQYF.

The chain's CDR3 is CASSHQGQANEQFF. The V gene is TRBV4-1, the J gene TRBJ2-1; TCRdb's D call of TRBD1 is untestable without DNA. This CDR3 has 14 amino acids. CDR1 is MGHRA, CDR2 YSYEKL, per germline.

The rearrangement uses TRBV7-2 and TRBJ2-7; the D gene TCRdb calls, TRBD1, cannot be checked with no DNA. CDR3 length equals 15 residues. The germline V gene encodes CDR1 SGHTA and CDR2 FQGNSA. The CDR3: CASSPDGRNPYEQYF.

This clonotype ranks as medium-sized (0.01 to 0.1%) in terms of frequency. The V call is TRBV20-1, the J call TRBJ1-5; TCRdb reports TRBD1, a call that lacks DNA to check it against. CDR3 length: 20 amino acids. Per the germline V gene, CDR1 is DFQATT and CDR2 is SNEGSKA (reference sequence). CDR3 region: CSARDPGQGPLQYSNQPQHF.

Its frequency marks this clonotype as medium-sized. The rearrangement links TRBV6-1 to TRBJ2-6; TCRdb's assignment of TRBD1 cannot be checked, as there is no DNA. The CDR3 consists of 16 residues. Looked up from germline, CDR1 is MNHNS and CDR2 is SASEGT. CDR3 region: CASIMGRNSGANVLTF.